This T cell receptor (beta chain) originates from a study of T cells in Graves' hyperthyroidism and ophthalmopathy. Study-wide results and caveats: Ophthalmopathy onset followed model prediction by a median around 6.6 months.

Together with thyroid ultrasound, orbital computed tomography, serum thyroxine and TRAb, clinical symptoms were used for diagnoses. A word on this clonotype: The antigen is unknown.

TCR beta CDR3 regions were amplified from RNA. TCR CDR3 regions were first amplified by RT-PCR with HTBI primers. A single record per CDR3 protein comes from TCRdb applying MiXCR to the multiplex PCR reads. The repertoire holds a few hundred thousand distinct CDR3 sequences, with around 15% as singletons. The receptor comes from a woman under 30 with Graves' hyperthyroidism. Sequencing was done on a sample of blood.

CDR3: CASTDSPGDRLNYGYTF. CDR3 in DNA: TGTGCCAGCACCGACTCACCTGGGGACAGACTAAACTATGGCTACACCTTC. The rearrangement links TRBV6-2 or TRBV6-3 to TRBJ1-2; 7 bases line up with TRBD1. After removal of 7 bases from V and 2 bases from J, the junction contained 16 bases not matched to a gene. The V gene's germline CDR1 is MNHEY and CDR2 SVGEGT. The CDR3 contains 17 residues.